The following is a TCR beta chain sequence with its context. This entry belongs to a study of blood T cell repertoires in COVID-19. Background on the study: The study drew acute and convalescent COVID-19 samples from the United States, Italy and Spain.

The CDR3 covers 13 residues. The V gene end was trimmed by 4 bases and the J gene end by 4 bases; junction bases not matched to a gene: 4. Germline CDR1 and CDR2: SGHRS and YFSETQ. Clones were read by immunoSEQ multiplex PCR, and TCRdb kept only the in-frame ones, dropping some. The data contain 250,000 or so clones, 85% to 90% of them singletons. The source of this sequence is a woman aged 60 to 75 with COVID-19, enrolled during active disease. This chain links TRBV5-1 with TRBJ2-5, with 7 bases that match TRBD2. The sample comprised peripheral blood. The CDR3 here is CASSVTSLETQYF. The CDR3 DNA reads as TGCGCCAGCAGCGTGACTAGCTTAGAGACCCAGTACTTC.